This T cell receptor (beta chain) was sequenced in a study of blood T cell repertoires in COVID-19. Study-level information: There were acute and convalescent COVID-19 samples, and they came from the United States, Italy and Spain. T cells, B-cell-depleted T cells, or PBMCs provided the cDNA or gDNA that served as material.

V was trimmed by 2 bases and J by 7 bases, leaving 8 bases between them. Germline loops: CDR1 MNHNS, CDR2 SASEGT. The CDR3 is 12 residues long. Authors' analysis steps: Estimated nucleated cell counts came from reference gene primer amplification. Sequencing used immunoSEQ multiplex PCR; TCRdb keeps in-frame clones, though not all of them. V, J and clone size are taken as reported in that table, and D and trimming were inferred from the DNA itself. Found here are about 250,000 clones, around 83% of them singletons; the top ten hold more than 6.5%. Material: peripheral blood. This TCR was recovered from a man aged 40-49 years with active or convalescent COVID-19. V gene TRBV6-1 combines with J gene TRBJ1-2; perhaps TRBD1 as D (6 bases). CDR3 sequence reads: CASSERGGGYTF. The CDR3 DNA reads as TGTGCCAGCAGTGAACGAGGGGGTGGCTACACCTTC.